Listed here are 13 T cell receptor beta chains from one sample, sequenced in a study of beta chain features in type 1 diabetes. Reverse transcribing all isolated RNA meant expressed TCRB transcripts were sequenced. Here immunoSEQ multiplex PCR was the method, and the copy in TCRdb shows in-frame clones only, minus some. The table shows some 410,000 clones, with 11% to 15% occurring only once. Material for sequencing was naive CD4+ T cells from blood. Receptor source: a man aged 30-40 years in good health.

This clone has only a few counts. The chain joins TRBV6-1 to TRBJ2-7; D is possibly TRBD2 (5 bases). This CDR3 is 14 amino acids long. V lost 0 bases to trimming and J lost 3 bases, with 9 bases between them. From germline, CDR1 is MNHNS and CDR2 SASEGT. This CDR3 reads CASSEAAADYEQYV. The DNA for the CDR3 is TGTGCCAGCAGTGAAGCCGCAGCGGACTACGAGCAGTACGTC.

This clone appeared a few times. The chain uses TRBV6-1 and TRBJ2-7; unclear D gene. Trimming cost V 2 bases and J 0 bases, with 5 bases left between them. Germline V gene sequence: CDR1 MNHNS, CDR2 SASEGT. There are 13 residues in the CDR3. For the CDR3, the DNA is TGTGCCAGCAGTGAACACGTCTCCTACGAGCAGTACGTC. Encoded protein: CASSEHVSYEQYV.

In its sample, this clone was seen many times. The CDR3 DNA is TGCAGCGTTTTGGATGGGGGCAATCAGCCCCAGCATTTT. It yields the protein CSVLDGGNQPQHF. V gene TRBV29-1 combines with J gene TRBJ1-5; no clear D. With 5 bases removed from V and 2 bases from J, the gap between germline ends came to 10 bases. From germline, CDR1 is SQVTM and CDR2 ANQGSEA. The CDR3 sequence is 13 residues long.

The chain carries TRBV27 and TRBJ1-2; D is undetermined. Germline V CDR1 and CDR2: MNHEY, SMNVEV (reference sequence). The CDR3 covers 13 residues. Trimming took off 3 bases at V and 2 bases at J, with 7 bases between the two ends. Written as DNA, the CDR3 is TGTGCCAGCAGTTTGATAGGGAACTATGGCTACACCTTC. Residues: CASSLIGNYGYTF.

This clone came up once. The CDR3 nucleotides read TGTGCCAGCAGCCCAAGGGGACTAGCGCAAAACATTCAGTACTTC. It yields the protein CASSPRGLAQNIQYF. The chain carries TRBV6-6 and TRBJ2-4; TRBD2 matches 10 bases. The V segment lost 6 bases and the J segment 5 bases; nucleotides outside the gene matches: 7. Germline V gene lookup returns CDR1 MNHNY and CDR2 SVGAGI (reference sequence). The CDR3 runs to 15 residues.

This chain links TRBV19 with TRBJ2-4; the D gene is possibly TRBD1 (6 bases). The germline V gene encodes CDR1 LNHDA and CDR2 SQIVND (reference sequence). V lost 7 bases, J lost 8 bases, and 21 bases lay in between. The CDR3 contains 15 residues. The CDR3: CASTPEWGPSHIQYF. DNA for the CDR3: TGTGCCAGTACCCCCGAGTGGGGGCCGTCGCACATTCAGTACTTC.

A few counts support this clone. The chain combines TRBV5-4 with TRBJ2-1, with 16 bases matching TRBD2. CDR1 is SGHNT, CDR2 YYREEE, per germline (reference sequence). With 2 bases clipped from V and 5 bases from J, the junction kept 10 bases outside the gene matches. The CDR3 is 19 amino acids. The CDR3 nucleotides read TGTGCCAGCAGCTTCCCCCCGGGACTAGCGGGAGGGTCCCACAATGAGCAGTTCTTC. Translating gives CASSFPPGLAGGSHNEQFF.

This clone was observed a handful of times. This rearrangement joins TRBV29-1 to TRBJ1-1; D gene uncertain. Between the trimmed V and J ends, which lost 7 bases and 0 bases, there was a span of 15 bases. Germline assignment: CDR1 SQVTM and CDR2 ANQGSEA. There are 14 residues in the CDR3. The CDR3 DNA follows: TGCAGCGGATCTAAAGGCCCCCTGAACACTGAAGCTTTCTTT. Amino acids: CSGSKGPLNTEAFF.

The chain links TRBV5-4 to TRBJ1-1, with a possible D match to TRBD1 (5 bases). The CDR3 sequence is 13 residues long. The germline V gene has CDR1 SGHNT and CDR2 YYREEE (reference sequence). V lost 0 bases and J 9 bases, leaving 12 bases between the germline ends. The CDR3 sequence is CASSLATTVQAFF. The DNA of the CDR3 is TGTGCCAGCAGCTTGGCCACGACAGTACAAGCTTTCTTT.

The rearrangement joins TRBV18 to TRBJ2-3; 10 nucleotides align to TRBD2. The trim removed 0 bases at V and 4 bases at J, leaving 4 bases unmatched. Germline-derived CDR1 and CDR2 are KGHSH and LQKENI. This CDR3 contains 16 residues. The DNA of the CDR3 is TGTGCCAGCTCACCACCTATAGCGGGAGGCGCAGATACGCAGTATTTT. This gives the protein CASSPPIAGGADTQYF.

There are a few counts of this clone. The chain is built from TRBV19 and TRBJ2-2; 14 bases agree with TRBD2. The CDR3 is 18 amino acids. V lost 7 bases to trimming and J lost 0 bases; unmatched junction nucleotides: 7. CDR1 and CDR2 from the germline V gene are LNHDA and SQIVND (reference sequence). Here the CDR3 DNA reads TGTGCCAGTAACCCGACTAGCGGGAGGGCCGCGAACACCGGGGAGCTGTTTTTT. Residues: CASNPTSGRAANTGELFF.

This chain links TRBV7-9 with TRBJ2-5, with D tentatively TRBD1 (5 bases). The CDR3 sequence is 15 residues long. Trimming removed 1 base at V and 1 base at J, with 10 bases between. Per the germline V gene, CDR1 is SEHNR and CDR2 is FQNEAQ (reference sequence). CDR3 in amino acids: CASSLVQGPQETQYF. The CDR3 DNA sequence: TGTGCCAGCAGCTTAGTTCAGGGCCCCCAAGAGACCCAGTACTTC.

This clone was seen a handful of times. The chain employs TRBV2 and TRBJ2-1, with TRBD1 matching 7 bases. Trimming at V came to 4 bases and at J to 8 bases, leaving 11 bases not matched to a gene. The CDR3 extends over 15 amino acids. CDR1 is SNHLY and CDR2 is FYNNEI in the germline V gene. Here the CDR3 DNA reads TGTGCCAGCAGTGTGGTGAGGGGGCGCTTTGATGAGCAGTTCTTC. Its translation is CASSVVRGRFDEQFF.